These 26 T cell receptor beta chains share one sample of origin, sequenced in a study of cytomegalovirus exposure and HLA in healthy donors. PCR used 60 Vbeta primers and 13 Jbeta primers. Sequencing was performed with immunoSEQ multiplex PCR; in TCRdb, only in-frame clones are kept and a portion is missing. There are about 130,000 clones in the sample; less than 80% occur only once, and 3% to 4.5% lies in the top ten. Sequencing used PBMCs. The receptor source for this set is a man aged 35-49 years in good health and CMV-seropositive.

This sequence joins TRBV7-8 and TRBJ1-2, with TRBD1 as a possible D gene (5 bases). Germline assignment: CDR1 SGHVS and CDR2 FQNEAQ. V dropped 3 bases and J dropped 4 bases, with 15 bases sitting between them. The CDR3 spans 15 residues. CDR3 in amino acids: CASSFMGEVGYGYTF. The CDR3 DNA is TGTGCCAGCAGCTTTATGGGGGAGGTGGGCTATGGCTACACCTTC. The entire variable domain, with the rest obtained from reference TRBV7-8 and TRBJ1-2, is as follows: GAGVSQSPRYKVAKRGQDVALRCDPISGHVSLFWYQQALGQGPEFLTYFQNEAQLDKSGLPSDRFFAERPEGSVSTLKIQRTQQEDSAVYLCASSFMGEVGYGYTFGSGTRLTVV.

The chain employs TRBV27 and TRBJ1-2; TRBD1 matches 9 bases. This CDR3 contains 14 residues. CDR1 is MNHEY and CDR2 is SMNVEV in the germline V gene (reference sequence). V trimming: 6 bases; J trimming: 7 bases; junction bases outside the gene matches: 9. The CDR3: CASSKQGARGGYTF. The CDR3 nucleotides read TGTGCCAGCAGCAAACAGGGGGCTCGGGGTGGCTACACCTTC.

This clone was recorded once. The V call is TRBV6-7, the J call TRBJ1-6; D unclear. TRBV6-7 counts as an open reading frame of uncertain function. V lost 7 bases and J 0 bases, leaving 10 bases between the germline ends. The CDR3 has 15 residues. The CDR3, as DNA: TGTGCCAGCACCCCACAAAGCTCCTATAATTCACCCCTCCACTTT. As protein: CASTPQSSYNSPLHF.

V usage is TRBV18 and J usage is TRBJ2-7; 7 bases are a match to TRBD1. The germline V gene encodes CDR1 KGHSH and CDR2 LQKENI. The CDR3 has 14 residues. Losses at the gene ends were 2 bases for V and 1 base for J; bases not matched to a gene: 2. As DNA, the CDR3 is TGTGCCAGCTCACCAACGGGACAGTCCTACGAGCAGTACTTC. This codes for CASSPTGQSYEQYF.

This clone has more than one count but fewer than ten. V usage is TRBV5-6 and J usage is TRBJ2-5; TRBD1 is a possible D gene (6 bases). Germline V gives CDR1 SGHDT, CDR2 YYEEEE. With 7 bases removed from V and 2 bases from J, the gap between germline ends came to 15 bases. The CDR3 extends over 14 amino acids. CDR3 protein: CASGSQGPQETQYF. In DNA form, the CDR3 reads TGTGCCAGCGGTTCACAGGGCCCTCAAGAGACCCAGTACTTC.

The chain uses TRBV27 and TRBJ1-6; 10 nucleotides line up with TRBD1. This CDR3 is 20 amino acids long. Germline V gene data show CDR1 as MNHEY and CDR2 as SMNVEV (reference sequence). V was clipped by 2 bases and J by 0 bases; unmatched bases: 10. CDR3 protein: CASSLKGQGRASSYNSPLHF. CDR3 in DNA: TGTGCCAGCAGTTTAAAGGGACAGGGGAGAGCCAGCTCCTATAATTCACCCCTCCACTTT.

The CDR3 DNA is TGTGCCACCAGCAGAGCCGGTGCGGGGCCTGGGTCTGGAAACACCATATATTTT. Amino acids: CATSRAGAGPGSGNTIYF. The chain employs TRBV15 and TRBJ1-3; maybe TRBD1 (5 bases). The germline V and J ends were trimmed by 1 base and 1 base, with 17 bases remaining between them. Germline V lookup: CDR1 LNHNV, CDR2 YYDKDF (reference sequence). The CDR3 length is 18 residues.

In DNA form, the CDR3 reads TGTGCCAGCAGCGTAGGACAGGCCTTCCACATGAACACTGAAGCTTTCTTT. Residues: CASSVGQAFHMNTEAFF. The chain has TRBV9 and TRBJ1-1; a possible D gene is TRBD1 (6 bases). The CDR3 loop spans 17 amino acids. Trimming left V 0 bases short and J 0 bases short, with 15 bases between. Germline values: CDR1 SGDLS, CDR2 YYNGEE.

The rearrangement uses TRBV7-2 and TRBJ1-4, with 8 bases that match TRBD1. Germline CDR1 is SGHTA and CDR2 is FQGNSA. Losses at the gene ends were 4 bases for V and 8 bases for J; bases not matched to a gene: 18. This CDR3 is built from 18 residues. CDR3 sequence (DNA): TGTGCCAGCAGCTCAAAGACCGGGACAGGCATTAAAGGGGAAAAACTGTTTTTT. Its translation is CASSSKTGTGIKGEKLFF.

The chain has TRBV5-4 and TRBJ2-5, with a possible D match to TRBD1 (6 bases). Germline V gene lookup returns CDR1 SGHNT and CDR2 YYREEE (reference sequence). The CDR3 is 13 residues long. V lost 0 bases and J 4 bases, leaving 7 bases between the germline ends. Here the CDR3 DNA reads TGTGCCAGCAGCTTGGTAGGGGGAGAGACCCAGTACTTC. Its protein product is CASSLVGGETQYF.

This clone was counted once. This chain links TRBV5-6 with TRBJ1-4; TRBD1 matches 8 bases. After removal of 3 bases from V and 6 bases from J, the junction contained 10 bases not matched to a gene. The CDR3 contains 16 residues. The germline V gene has CDR1 SGHDT and CDR2 YYEEEE. The CDR3, as DNA: TGTGCCAGCAGCTCAATCTCCGGGACAGGTCATGAAAAACTGTTTTTT. It is translated as CASSSISGTGHEKLFF.

The sample holds one count of this clone. The rearrangement joins TRBV6-5 to TRBJ1-4, with a possible D match to TRBD1 (5 bases). Per germline, CDR1 MNHEY and CDR2 SVGAGI. Trimming left V 2 bases short and J 8 bases short, with 15 bases between. The CDR3 spans 15 residues. Here the CDR3 reads CASSYAGGIGEKLFF. For the CDR3, the DNA is TGTGCCAGCAGTTACGCTGGGGGGATTGGGGAAAAACTGTTTTTT.

V usage is TRBV5-4 and J usage is TRBJ1-6; a weak D match, TRBD1 (6 bases). The ends were cut back, 3 bases at V and 8 bases at J, with 15 bases in the middle. CDR1 and CDR2 from the germline V gene are SGHNT and YYREEE (reference sequence). This CDR3 is built from 15 residues. CDR3 DNA: TGTGCCAGCAGCTGGGAGGGGGACCGATATTCACCCCTCCACTTT. It encodes CASSWEGDRYSPLHF.

This clone showed up just once. The V gene is TRBV10-3, the J gene TRBJ2-7; no definite D call. From germline, CDR1 is ENHRY and CDR2 SYGVKD. CDR3 size: 13 residues. V was trimmed by 7 bases and J by 2 bases, leaving 12 bases between them. The CDR3 sequence: CAITPDITYEQYF. The CDR3 bases are TGTGCCATCACCCCAGACATAACCTACGAGCAGTACTTC.

This chain connects TRBV6-1 to TRBJ2-5; D is unresolved. Near its end, the DNA agrees better with TRBJ2-7, so the J call may be wrong. The CDR3 is 13 residues long. CDR1 and CDR2 (germline): MNHNS, SASEGT. CDR3 coding DNA: TGTGCCAGCAGCCCCCTTTTGAAATACGAGCAGTACTTC. It translates to CASSPLLKYEQYF.

The V gene is TRBV4-2, the J gene TRBJ1-3; 10 bases align to TRBD1. The CDR3 has 17 amino acids. Germline trimming cut 5 bases from V and 3 bases from J; bases unmatched to any gene: 10. Germline CDR1 LGHNA, CDR2 YNFKEQ. CDR3 DNA sequence: TGTGCCAGCAGCTCAGGGACAGGGGATGTATTTGGAAACACCATATATTTT. It specifies CASSSGTGDVFGNTIYF.

The gene calls are TRBV4-2 and TRBJ1-5; 8 bases line up with TRBD1. Germline CDR1 and CDR2: LGHNA and YNFKEQ. The CDR3 has 14 residues. The J segment lost 8 bases and the V segment lost 4 bases, leaving 7 bases of the junction unmatched. CDR3 in amino acids: CASSREQGEEPQHF. The CDR3 DNA reads TGTGCCAGCAGCCGAGAACAGGGGGAGGAGCCCCAGCATTTT.

The chain has TRBV5-4 and TRBJ2-1; D remains unclear. The germline gives CDR1 SGHNT, CDR2 YYREEE (reference sequence). V dropped 4 bases and J dropped 9 bases, with 11 bases sitting between them. The CDR3 has 12 residues. The CDR3 DNA reads as TGTGCCAGCAGCGCTACAGATCTTGAGCAGTTCTTC. Amino acid sequence: CASSATDLEQFF.

V usage is TRBV6-1 and J usage is TRBJ2-2; D unresolved. V was cut by 2 bases and J by 7 bases, with 2 bases left in between. Germline V lookup: CDR1 MNHNS, CDR2 SASEGT. This CDR3 region has 11 residues. The CDR3 nucleotides read TGTGCCAGCAGTGAACTCGGGGAGCTGTTTTTT. It codes for CASSELGELFF.

The chain carries TRBV18 and TRBJ1-1; 9 bases are shared with TRBD1. The length of the CDR3 is 13 residues. Trimming took 8 bases from V and 5 from J; bases not matched to a gene: 6. Germline V gene data show CDR1 as KGHSH and CDR2 as LQKENI. CDR3 in DNA: TGTGCCAGCCGGACAGGGGCGTTGACTGAAGCTTTCTTT. Its translation is CASRTGALTEAFF. Full variable domain (missing parts from reference TRBV18 and TRBJ1-1): NAGVMQNPRHLVRRRGQEARLRCSPMKGHSHVYWYRQLPEEGLKFMVYLQKENIIDESGMPKERFSAEFPKEGPSILRIQQVVRGDSAAYFCASRTGALTEAFFGQGTRLTVV.

This sequence joins TRBV29-1 and TRBJ2-1; 8 nucleotides line up with TRBD2. This CDR3 spans 14 amino acids. Germline V lookup: CDR1 SQVTM, CDR2 ANQGSEA. With V trimmed by 6 bases and J by 7 bases, 11 bases remained unmatched. CDR3 in DNA: TGCAGCGTCCAACCGGGACTAGTTAGGAATGAGCAGTTCTTC. Translated, it gives CSVQPGLVRNEQFF.

The V call is TRBV15, the J call TRBJ2-1; 7 nucleotides line up with TRBD1. Germline CDR1 and CDR2: LNHNV and YYDKDF (reference sequence). V shed 3 bases and J 5 bases; nucleotides not matched to a gene: 4. This CDR3 is built from 14 residues. The CDR3 sequence is CATSRDTGDNEQFF. CDR3 DNA: TGTGCCACCAGCAGGGATACAGGGGACAATGAGCAGTTCTTC.

The rearrangement uses TRBV27 and TRBJ2-7, with D possibly TRBD1 on 5 matching bases. Trimming stripped 5 bases from V and 6 bases from J, with 17 bases between. Looked up from germline, CDR1 is MNHEY and CDR2 is SMNVEV (reference sequence). This CDR3 comprises 14 residues. DNA of the CDR3: TGTGCCAGCAGTAGGGGTCAGGCCTTCGCCGAGCAGTACTTC. Amino acids: CASSRGQAFAEQYF.

The chain has TRBV5-1 and TRBJ2-2; 7 nucleotides align to TRBD2. After removal of 1 base from V and 8 bases from J, the junction contained 14 bases not matched to a gene. CDR1 is SGHRS, CDR2 YFSETQ, per germline. This CDR3 contains 17 residues. The CDR3 region has the DNA TGCGCCAGCAGCTTGAGTCTAGCGGCGACCTCATGGGGGGAGCTGTTTTTT. Protein: CASSLSLAATSWGELFF.

Regarding this clone: Other DNA sequences of this sample code for an identical CDR3. The chain carries TRBV5-4 and TRBJ2-3; D is unclear. This CDR3 contains 12 residues. The V end lost 4 bases, the J end lost 2 bases, and 5 bases lay between the germline ends. CDR1 and CDR2 from the germline V gene are SGHNT and YYREEE (reference sequence). The CDR3 DNA is TGTGCCAGCAGCCTGTACACAGATACGCAGTATTTT. It encodes CASSLYTDTQYF.

The gene calls are TRBV6-5 and TRBJ2-5; 7 nucleotides match TRBD2. With V trimmed by 6 bases and J by 4 bases, 8 bases remained unmatched. The germline V gene encodes CDR1 MNHEY and CDR2 SVGAGI. The CDR3 loop spans 14 amino acids. As DNA, the CDR3 is TGTGCCAGCAGCCCATCTGGACTAGGAGAGACCCAGTACTTC. Amino acids: CASSPSGLGETQYF.